This T cell receptor beta chain was identified in a study of PD-1 blockade in classical Hodgkin lymphoma. The germline V and J ends were trimmed by 5 bases and 5 bases, with 10 bases remaining between them. The CDR3 is 13 residues long. Per the germline V gene, CDR1 is SNHLY and CDR2 is FYNNEI. The method was immunoSEQ multiplex PCR; TCRdb's version includes in-frame clones alone and lacks a portion of them. The sample has 60,000 to 65,000 clones, 88% seen once. This clone was found once. Brentuximab vedotin exposure varied among the patients, all of whom had relapsed after autologous stem cell transplantation.

The source material was peripheral blood mononuclear cells (PBMCs), sampled at baseline. The receptor was derived from a human donor with classical Hodgkin lymphoma. The rearrangement joins TRBV2 to TRBJ2-1; the D call may be TRBD1 or TRBD2 (5 bases each). The CDR3 sequence: CASSLGDHNEQFF. The DNA of the CDR3 is TGTGCCAGCAGTTTGGGGGACCACAATGAGCAGTTCTTC.